This record covers a single T cell receptor (beta chain). The antigen remains undetermined. Some clones are missing from TCRdb's copy, which holds only in-frame ones; the method was immunoSEQ multiplex PCR. The sample lists about 99,000 clones; around nine tenths were seen once. These data are taken from a study of T cell responses to AZD1222 COVID-19 vaccine. The study, taken as a whole, reports: Donors were chiefly white British, with a greater number of females, and clonal diversity was perhaps underestimated.

V gave up 5 bases and J gave up 7 bases; unmatched junction bases: 16. Germline values: CDR1 SGHAT, CDR2 FQNNGV. This CDR3 comprises 16 residues. The chain joins TRBV11-2 to TRBJ1-2; 7 bases fit TRBD1. This TCR derives from an adult in good health. The sequencing here drew on peripheral blood, taken on day 0 of AZD1222 vaccination. The CDR3: CASSPKPGQSSGGYTF. For the CDR3, the DNA is TGTGCCAGCAGCCCAAAACCGGGACAGAGTTCAGGTGGCTACACCTTC. The full variable domain, rest sourced from reference TRBV11-2 and TRBJ1-2, is EAGVAQSPRYKIIEKRQSVAFWCNPISGHATLYWYQQILGQGPKLLIQFQNNGVVDDSQLPKDRFSAERLKGVDSTLKIQPAKLEDSAVYLCASSPKPGQSSGGYTFGSGTRLTVV.